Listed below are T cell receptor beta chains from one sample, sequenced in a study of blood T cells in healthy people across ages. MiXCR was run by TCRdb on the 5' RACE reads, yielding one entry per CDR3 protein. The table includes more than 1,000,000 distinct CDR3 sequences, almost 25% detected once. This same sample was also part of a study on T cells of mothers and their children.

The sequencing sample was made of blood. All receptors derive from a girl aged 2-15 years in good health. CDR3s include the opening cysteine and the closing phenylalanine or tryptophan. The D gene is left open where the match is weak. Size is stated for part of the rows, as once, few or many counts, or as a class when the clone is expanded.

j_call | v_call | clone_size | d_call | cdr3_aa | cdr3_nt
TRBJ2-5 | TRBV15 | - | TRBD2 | CATSSRLAGQETQYF | TGTGCCACCAGCAGTAGACTAGCGGGGCAAGAGACCCAGTACTTC
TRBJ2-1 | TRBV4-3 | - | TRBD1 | CASSQDRDRTSYNEQFF | TGCGCCAGCAGCCAAGATCGGGACAGAACGTCCTACAATGAGCAGTTCTTC
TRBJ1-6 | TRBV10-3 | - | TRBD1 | CAISNRDRSYNSPLHF | TGTGCCATCAGTAACCGGGACAGATCCTATAATTCACCCCTCCACTTT
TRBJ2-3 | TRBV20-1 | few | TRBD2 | CSARNSGGNTDTQYF | TGCAGTGCTAGAAATTCGGGGGGGAACACAGATACGCAGTATTTT
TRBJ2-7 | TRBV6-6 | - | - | CASSPPLVGYEQYF | TGTGCCAGCAGCCCACCACTAGTAGGCTACGAGCAGTACTTC
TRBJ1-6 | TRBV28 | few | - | CASSLGGTINSPLHF | TGTGCCAGCAGTCTAGGTGGGACGATTAATTCACCCCTCCACTTT
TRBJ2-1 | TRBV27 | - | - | CASGDSGNEQFF | TGTGCCAGCGGTGACAGCGGCAATGAGCAGTTCTTC
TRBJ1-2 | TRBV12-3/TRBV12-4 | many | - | CASSLGGSYGYTF | TGTGCCAGCAGTTTAGGGGGAAGCTATGGCTACACCTTC
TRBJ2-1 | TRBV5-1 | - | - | CASSSNGAHNEQFF | TGCGCCAGCTCCTCTAACGGGGCGCACAATGAGCAGTTCTTC
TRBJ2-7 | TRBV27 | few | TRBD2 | CASSPREGVYKQYF | TGTGCCAGCAGTCCCCGGGAGGGGGTGTATAAGCAGTACTTC
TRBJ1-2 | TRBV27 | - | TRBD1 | CASSRQGGYGYTF | TGTGCCAGCAGTAGACAGGGTGGATATGGCTACACCTTC
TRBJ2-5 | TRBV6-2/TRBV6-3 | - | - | CASSSDREGRDQYF | TGTGCCAGCAGTAGCGATCGGGAAGGTCGGGACCAGTACTTC
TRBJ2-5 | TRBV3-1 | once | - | CASSPMTGEETQYF | TGTGCCAGCAGCCCGATGACGGGGGAAGAGACCCAGTACTTC
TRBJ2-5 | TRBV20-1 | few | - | CSASPLEETQYF | TGCAGTGCTAGCCCCCTAGAAGAGACCCAGTACTTC
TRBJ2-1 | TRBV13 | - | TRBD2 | CASSSTSGGAHEQFF | TGTGCCAGCAGTTCGACTAGCGGGGGGGCACATGAGCAGTTCTTC
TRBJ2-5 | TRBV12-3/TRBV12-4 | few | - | CASSTGLRETQYF | TGTGCCAGCAGTACCGGACTCAGAGAGACCCAGTACTTC
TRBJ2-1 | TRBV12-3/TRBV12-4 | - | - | CAGRGVREKYNEQFF | TGTGCCGGCAGGGGGGTGCGGGAGAAATACAATGAGCAGTTCTTC
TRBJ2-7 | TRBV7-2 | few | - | CASSIGTVSYEQYF | TGTGCCAGCAGCATCGGGACGGTTTCCTACGAGCAGTACTTC
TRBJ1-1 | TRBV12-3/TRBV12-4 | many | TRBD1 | CASSRGQGTEAFF | TGTGCCAGCAGCCGCGGACAGGGCACCGAAGCTTTCTTT
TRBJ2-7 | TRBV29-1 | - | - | CSVEDGLLGDCEQYF | TGCAGCGTTGAAGATGGGCTACTAGGGGACTGCGAGCAGTACTTC
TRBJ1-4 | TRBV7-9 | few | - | CASSPVGSQNEKLFF | TGTGCCAGCAGCCCCGTTGGCAGCCAGAATGAAAAACTGTTTTTT
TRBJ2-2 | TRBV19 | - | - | CASIGGELFF | TGTGCCAGTATTGGCGGGGAGCTGTTTTTT
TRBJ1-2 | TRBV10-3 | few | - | CAISEAQGNYGYTF | TGTGCCATCAGTGAGGCCCAGGGTAACTATGGCTACACCTTC
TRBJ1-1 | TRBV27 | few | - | CASSFTGTAGEAFF | TGTGCCAGCAGTTTTACCGGGACCGCTGGAGAAGCTTTCTTT
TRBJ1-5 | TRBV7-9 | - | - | CASSLSVGNQPQHF | TGTGCCAGCAGCTTATCGGTAGGAAACCAGCCCCAGCATTTT
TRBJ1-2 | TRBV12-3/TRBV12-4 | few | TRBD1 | CASSLYRGHGYTF | TGTGCCAGCAGCCTTTACAGGGGGCATGGCTACACCTTC
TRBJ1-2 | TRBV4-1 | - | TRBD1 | CASSQEGTGPYGYTF | TGCGCCAGCAGCCAAGAGGGGACAGGCCCTTATGGCTACACCTTC
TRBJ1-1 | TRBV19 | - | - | CASTYGYTEAFF | TGTGCCAGTACATACGGGTACACTGAAGCTTTCTTT
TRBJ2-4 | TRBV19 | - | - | CASSSNFIAKNIQYF | TGTGCCAGTAGTAGCAACTTCATAGCCAAAAACATTCAGTACTTC
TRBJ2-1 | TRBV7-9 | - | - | CARSPLDSYERYF | TGTGCCAGGAGCCCCTTGGACAGCTACGAGCGGTACTTC
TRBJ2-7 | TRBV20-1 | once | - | CSAGGPRGSYDEQYF | TGCAGTGCTGGGGGACCTAGAGGATCATATGACGAGCAGTACTTC
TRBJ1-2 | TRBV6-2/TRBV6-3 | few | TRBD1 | CASSPDRQGPHYGYTF | TGTGCCAGCAGTCCTGACCGACAGGGACCCCACTATGGCTACACCTTC
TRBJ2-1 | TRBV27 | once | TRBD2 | CASSLNRGLAGGGEQFF | TGTGCCAGCAGTTTAAACCGAGGACTAGCGGGAGGTGGCGAGCAGTTCTTC
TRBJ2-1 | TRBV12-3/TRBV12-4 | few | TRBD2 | CASSKAGEREQFF | TGTGCCAGCAGTAAAGCGGGGGAGCGTGAGCAGTTCTTC
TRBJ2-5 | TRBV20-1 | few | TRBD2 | CSARDRIAGQETQYF | TGCAGTGCTAGAGATAGGATAGCGGGACAAGAGACCCAGTACTTC
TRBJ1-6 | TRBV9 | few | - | CASSGNRDSPLHF | TGTGCCAGCAGCGGGAACAGGGATTCACCCCTCCACTTT
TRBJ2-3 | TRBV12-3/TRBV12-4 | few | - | CASVGEVTDTQYF | TGTGCCAGCGTCGGGGAGGTCACAGATACGCAGTATTTT
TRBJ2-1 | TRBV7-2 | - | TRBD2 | CASSIQGSGGWGQFF | TGTGCCAGCAGCATCCAAGGCAGCGGGGGCTGGGGGCAGTTCTTC
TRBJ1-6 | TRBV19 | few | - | CASQRTGSPLHF | TGTGCCAGTCAGCGGACGGGGTCACCCCTCCACTTT
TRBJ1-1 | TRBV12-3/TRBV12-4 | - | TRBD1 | CASSFQGVPEAFF | TGTGCCAGCAGTTTCCAGGGGGTCCCTGAAGCTTTCTTT
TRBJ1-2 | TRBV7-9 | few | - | CASSDTRDGPYGYTF | TGTGCCAGCAGCGACACCCGGGACGGACCTTATGGCTACACCTTC
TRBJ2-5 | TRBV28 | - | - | CASSFPREGGETQYF | TGTGCCAGCAGTTTTCCCAGGGAAGGGGGAGAGACCCAGTACTTC
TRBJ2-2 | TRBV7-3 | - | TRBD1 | CASSLQGASNTGELFF | TGTGCCAGCAGCTTACAGGGGGCCTCGAACACCGGGGAGCTGTTTTTT
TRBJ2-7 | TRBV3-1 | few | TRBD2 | CASSQQTSGSDEQYF | TGTGCCAGCAGCCAGCAGACTAGCGGGAGCGACGAGCAGTACTTC